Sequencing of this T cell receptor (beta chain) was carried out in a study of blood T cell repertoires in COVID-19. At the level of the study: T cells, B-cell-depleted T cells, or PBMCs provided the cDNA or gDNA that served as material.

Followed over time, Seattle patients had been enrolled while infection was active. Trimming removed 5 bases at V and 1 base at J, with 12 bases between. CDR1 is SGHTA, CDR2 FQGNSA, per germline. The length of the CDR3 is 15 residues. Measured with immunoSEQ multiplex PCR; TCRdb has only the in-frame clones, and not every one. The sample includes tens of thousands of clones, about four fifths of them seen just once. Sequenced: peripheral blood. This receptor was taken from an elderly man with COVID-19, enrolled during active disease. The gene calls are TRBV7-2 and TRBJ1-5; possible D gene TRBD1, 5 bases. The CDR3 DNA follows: TGTGCCAGCAGCCCCGGGGGGGTGAGCAATCAGCCCCAGCATTTT. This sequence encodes CASSPGGVSNQPQHF.